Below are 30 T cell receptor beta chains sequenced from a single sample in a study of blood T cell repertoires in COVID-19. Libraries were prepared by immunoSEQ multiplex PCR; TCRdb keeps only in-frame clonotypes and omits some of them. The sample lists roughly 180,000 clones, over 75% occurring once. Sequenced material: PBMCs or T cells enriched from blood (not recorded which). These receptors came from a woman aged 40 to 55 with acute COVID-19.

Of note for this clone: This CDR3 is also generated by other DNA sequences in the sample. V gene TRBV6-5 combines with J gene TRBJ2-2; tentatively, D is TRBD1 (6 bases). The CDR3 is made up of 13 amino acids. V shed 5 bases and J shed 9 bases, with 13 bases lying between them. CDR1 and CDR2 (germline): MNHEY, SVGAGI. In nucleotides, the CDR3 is TGTGCCAGCAGTCTACGGACAGCCTGGGAGCTGTTTTTT. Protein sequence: CASSLRTAWELFF.

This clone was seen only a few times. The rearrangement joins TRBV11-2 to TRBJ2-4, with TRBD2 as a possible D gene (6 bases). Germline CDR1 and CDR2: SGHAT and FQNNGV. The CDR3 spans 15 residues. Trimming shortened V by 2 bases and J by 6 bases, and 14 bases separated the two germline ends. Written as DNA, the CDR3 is TGTGCCAGCAGCTTATCGCCTGGGCGGGGAAACATTCAGTACTTC. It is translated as CASSLSPGRGNIQYF.

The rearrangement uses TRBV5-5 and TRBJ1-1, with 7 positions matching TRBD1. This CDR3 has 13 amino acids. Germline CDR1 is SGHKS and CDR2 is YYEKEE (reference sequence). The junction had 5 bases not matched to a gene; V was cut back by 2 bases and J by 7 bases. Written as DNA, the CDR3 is TGTGCCAGCAGCTTAAGACAGGGCCTTGAAGCTTTCTTT. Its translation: CASSLRQGLEAFF. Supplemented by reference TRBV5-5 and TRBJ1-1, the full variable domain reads DAGVTQSPTHLIKTRGQQVTLRCSPISGHKSVSWYQQVLGQGPQFIFQYYEKEERGRGNFPDRFSARQFPNYSSELNVNALLLGDSALYLCASSLRQGLEAFFGQGTRLTVV.

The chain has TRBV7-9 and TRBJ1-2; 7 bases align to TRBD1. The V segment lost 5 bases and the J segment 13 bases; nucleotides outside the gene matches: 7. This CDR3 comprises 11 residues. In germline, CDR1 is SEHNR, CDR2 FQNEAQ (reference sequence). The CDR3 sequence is CASSRRDSPTF. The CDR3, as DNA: TGTGCCAGCAGCCGTCGGGACAGCCCCACCTTC.

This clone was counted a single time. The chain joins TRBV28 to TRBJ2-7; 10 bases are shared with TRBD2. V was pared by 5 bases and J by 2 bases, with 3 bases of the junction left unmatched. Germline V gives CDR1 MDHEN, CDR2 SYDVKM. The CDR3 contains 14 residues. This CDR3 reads CASSGLAETYEQYV. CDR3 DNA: TGTGCCAGCAGTGGACTAGCGGAGACCTACGAGCAGTACGTC.

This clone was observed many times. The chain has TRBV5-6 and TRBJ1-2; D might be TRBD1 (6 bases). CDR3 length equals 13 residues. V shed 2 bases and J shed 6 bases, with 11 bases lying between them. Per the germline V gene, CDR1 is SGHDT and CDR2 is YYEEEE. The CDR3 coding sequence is TGTGCCAGCAGCTTAACCGGGACAAATGGCTACACCTTC. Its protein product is CASSLTGTNGYTF.

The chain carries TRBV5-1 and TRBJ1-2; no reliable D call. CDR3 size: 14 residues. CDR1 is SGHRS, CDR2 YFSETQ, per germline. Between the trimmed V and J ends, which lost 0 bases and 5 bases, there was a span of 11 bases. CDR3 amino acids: CASSLDMSGYGYTF. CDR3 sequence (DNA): TGCGCCAGCAGCTTGGATATGTCGGGGTATGGCTACACCTTC.

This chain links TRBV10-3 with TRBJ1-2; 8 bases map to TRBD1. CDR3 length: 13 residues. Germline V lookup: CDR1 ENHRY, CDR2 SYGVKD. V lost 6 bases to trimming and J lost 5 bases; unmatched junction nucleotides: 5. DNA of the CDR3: TGTGCCATCAGCCTACAGGGGGAGTATGGCTACACCTTC. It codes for CAISLQGEYGYTF.

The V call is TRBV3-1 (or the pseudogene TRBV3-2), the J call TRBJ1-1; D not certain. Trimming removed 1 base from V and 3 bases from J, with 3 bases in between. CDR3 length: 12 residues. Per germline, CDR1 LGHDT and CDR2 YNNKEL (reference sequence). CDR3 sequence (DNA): TGTGCCAGCAGCCAAGCGTACACTGAAGCTTTCTTT. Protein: CASSQAYTEAFF.

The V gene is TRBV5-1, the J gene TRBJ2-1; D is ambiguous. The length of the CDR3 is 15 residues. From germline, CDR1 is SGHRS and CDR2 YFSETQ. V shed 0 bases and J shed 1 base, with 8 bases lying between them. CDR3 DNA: TGCGCCAGCAGCTTGGCTGCAGATTCCTACAATGAGCAGTTCTTC. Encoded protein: CASSLAADSYNEQFF.

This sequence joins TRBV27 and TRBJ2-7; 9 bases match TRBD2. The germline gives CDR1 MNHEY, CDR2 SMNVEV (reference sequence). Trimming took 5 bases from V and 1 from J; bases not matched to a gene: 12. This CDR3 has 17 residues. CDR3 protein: CASSPPSPLAGSYEQYF. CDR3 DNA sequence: TGTGCCAGCAGTCCACCCAGCCCGCTAGCGGGATCCTACGAGCAGTACTTC.

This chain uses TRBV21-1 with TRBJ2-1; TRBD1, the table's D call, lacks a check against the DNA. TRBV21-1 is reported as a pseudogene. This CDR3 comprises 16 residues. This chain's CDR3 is CASSKTGGLGYNEQFF. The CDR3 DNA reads TGTGCCAGCAGCAAGACAGGGGGACTAGGCTACAATGAGCAGTTCTTC.

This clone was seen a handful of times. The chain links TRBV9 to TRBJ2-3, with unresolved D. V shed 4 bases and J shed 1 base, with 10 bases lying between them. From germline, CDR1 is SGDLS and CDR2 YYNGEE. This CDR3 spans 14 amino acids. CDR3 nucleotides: TGTGCCAGCAGCCCAAAGCCGGGCACAGATACGCAGTATTTT. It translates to CASSPKPGTDTQYF.

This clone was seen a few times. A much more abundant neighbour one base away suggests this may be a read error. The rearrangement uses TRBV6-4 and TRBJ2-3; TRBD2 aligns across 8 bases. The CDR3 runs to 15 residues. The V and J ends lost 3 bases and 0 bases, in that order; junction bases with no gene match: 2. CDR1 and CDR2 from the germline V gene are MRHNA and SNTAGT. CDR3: CASSEASGSTDTQYF. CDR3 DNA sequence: TGTGCCAGCAGTGAGGCTAGCGGGAGCACAGATACGCAGTATTTT.

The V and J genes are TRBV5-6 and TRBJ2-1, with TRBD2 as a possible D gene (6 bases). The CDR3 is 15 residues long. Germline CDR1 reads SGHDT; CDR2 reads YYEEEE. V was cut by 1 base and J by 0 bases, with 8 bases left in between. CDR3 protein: CASSLPGGSYNEQFF. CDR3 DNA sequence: TGTGCCAGCAGCTTGCCCGGGGGCTCCTACAATGAGCAGTTCTTC. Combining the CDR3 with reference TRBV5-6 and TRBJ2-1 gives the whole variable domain DAGVTQSPTHLIKTRGQQVTLRCSPKSGHDTVSWYQQALGQGPQFIFQYYEEEERQRGNFPDRFSGHQFPNYSSELNVNALLLGDSALYLCASSLPGGSYNEQFFGPGTRLTVL.

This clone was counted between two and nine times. CDR3 sequence (DNA): TGCGCCAGCAGCTTGGAGGGAGTAAAAGAGACCCAGTACTTC. Protein: CASSLEGVKETQYF. The chain employs TRBV5-1 and TRBJ2-5, with D possibly being TRBD2 (5 bases). The CDR3 is 14 amino acids. Trimming pared 0 bases from V and 3 bases from J, leaving 9 bases between. Germline CDR1 and CDR2: SGHRS and YFSETQ.

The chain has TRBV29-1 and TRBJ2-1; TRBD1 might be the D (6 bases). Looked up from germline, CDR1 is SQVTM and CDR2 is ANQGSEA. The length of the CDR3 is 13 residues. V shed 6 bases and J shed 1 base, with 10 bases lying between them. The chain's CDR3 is CSVDGTSYNEQFF. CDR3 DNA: TGCAGCGTCGACGGGACATCCTACAATGAGCAGTTCTTC.

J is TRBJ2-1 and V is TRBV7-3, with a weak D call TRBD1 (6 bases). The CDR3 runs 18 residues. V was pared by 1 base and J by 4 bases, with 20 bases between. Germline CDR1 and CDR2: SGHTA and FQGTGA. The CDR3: CASSLRAGRAGAYNEQFF. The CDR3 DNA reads TGTGCCAGCAGCTTAAGGGCCGGTCGGGCAGGGGCTTACAATGAGCAGTTCTTC.

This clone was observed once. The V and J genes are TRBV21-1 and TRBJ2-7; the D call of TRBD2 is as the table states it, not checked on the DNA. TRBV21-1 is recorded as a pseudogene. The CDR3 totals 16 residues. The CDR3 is CASSETTSGSFYEQYV. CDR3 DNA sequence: TGTGCCAGCAGCGAGACGACTAGCGGGAGCTTTTACGAGCAGTACGTC.

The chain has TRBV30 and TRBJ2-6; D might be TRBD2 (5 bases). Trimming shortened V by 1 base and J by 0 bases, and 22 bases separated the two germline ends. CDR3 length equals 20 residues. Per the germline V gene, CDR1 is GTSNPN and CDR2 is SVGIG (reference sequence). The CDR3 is CAWSAQPWTGGTSGANVLTF. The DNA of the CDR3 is TGTGCCTGGAGTGCCCAACCGTGGACTGGAGGAACCTCTGGGGCCAACGTCCTGACTTTC.

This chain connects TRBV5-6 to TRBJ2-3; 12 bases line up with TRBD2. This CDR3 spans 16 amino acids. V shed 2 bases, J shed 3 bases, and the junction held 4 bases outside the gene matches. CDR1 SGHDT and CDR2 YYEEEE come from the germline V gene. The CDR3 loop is CASSLTSGRLTDTQYF. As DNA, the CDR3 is TGTGCCAGCAGCTTAACTAGCGGGAGGTTAACAGATACGCAGTATTTT.

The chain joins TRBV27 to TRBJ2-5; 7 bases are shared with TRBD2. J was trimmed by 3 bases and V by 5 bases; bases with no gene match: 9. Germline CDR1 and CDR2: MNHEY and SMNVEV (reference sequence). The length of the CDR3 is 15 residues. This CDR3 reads CASSPRDYLKETQYF. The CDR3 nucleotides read TGTGCCAGCAGTCCCCGGGACTACTTGAAAGAGACCCAGTACTTC.

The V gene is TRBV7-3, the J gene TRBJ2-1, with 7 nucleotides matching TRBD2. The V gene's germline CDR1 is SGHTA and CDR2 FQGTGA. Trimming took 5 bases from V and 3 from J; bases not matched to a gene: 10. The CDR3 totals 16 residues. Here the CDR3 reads CASSLWGGKSYNEQFF. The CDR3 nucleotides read TGTGCCAGCAGCCTTTGGGGGGGTAAAAGCTACAATGAGCAGTTCTTC.

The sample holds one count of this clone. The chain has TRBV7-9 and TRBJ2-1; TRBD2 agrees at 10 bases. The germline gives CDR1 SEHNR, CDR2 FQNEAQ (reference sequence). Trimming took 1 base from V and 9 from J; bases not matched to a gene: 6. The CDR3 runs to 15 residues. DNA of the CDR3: TGTGCCAGCAGCTTAGGGCTAGCGGGAGTGGTTGAGCAGTTCTTC. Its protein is CASSLGLAGVVEQFF.

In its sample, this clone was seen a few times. CDR3 protein: CASSRQDYGYTF. For the CDR3, the DNA is TGTGCCAGTAGTCGACAAGACTATGGCTACACCTTC. The chain employs TRBV19 and TRBJ1-2; no clear D. CDR1 and CDR2 (germline): LNHDA, SQIVND (reference sequence). V was pared by 5 bases and J by 3 bases, with 7 bases between. The CDR3 is 12 amino acids. Looking up the rest from reference TRBV19 and TRBJ1-2 gives the full variable domain: DGGITQSPKYLFRKEGQNVTLSCEQNLNHDAMYWYRQDPGQGLRLIYYSQIVNDFQKGDIAEGYSVSREKKESFPLTVTSAQKNPTAFYLCASSRQDYGYTFGSGTRLTVV.

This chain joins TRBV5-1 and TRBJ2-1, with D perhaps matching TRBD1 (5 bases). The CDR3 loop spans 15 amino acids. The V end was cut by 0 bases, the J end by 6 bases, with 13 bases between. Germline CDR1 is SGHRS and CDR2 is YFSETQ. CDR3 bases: TGCGCCAGCAGCTTGGAGGGGCGAGGTGGCAATGAGCAGTTCTTC. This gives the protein CASSLEGRGGNEQFF.

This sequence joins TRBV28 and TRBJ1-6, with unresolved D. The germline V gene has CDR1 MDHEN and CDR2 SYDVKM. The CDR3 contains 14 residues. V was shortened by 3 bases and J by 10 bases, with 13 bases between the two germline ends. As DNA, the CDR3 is TGTGCCAGCAGTTTCGGGAACATAGCCTCACCCCTCCACTTT. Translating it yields CASSFGNIASPLHF.

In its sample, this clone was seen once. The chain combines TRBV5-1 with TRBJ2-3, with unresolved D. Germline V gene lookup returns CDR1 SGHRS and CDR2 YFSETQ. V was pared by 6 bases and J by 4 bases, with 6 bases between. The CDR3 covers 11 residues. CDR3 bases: TGCGCCAGCACCGGGTCAGATACGCAGTATTTT. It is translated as CASTGSDTQYF. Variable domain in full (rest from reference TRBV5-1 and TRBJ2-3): KAGVTQTPRYLIKTRGQQVTLSCSPISGHRSVSWYQQTPGQGLQFLFEYFSETQRNKGNFPGRFSGRQFSNSRSEMNVSTLELGDSALYLCASTGSDTQYFGPGTRLTVL.

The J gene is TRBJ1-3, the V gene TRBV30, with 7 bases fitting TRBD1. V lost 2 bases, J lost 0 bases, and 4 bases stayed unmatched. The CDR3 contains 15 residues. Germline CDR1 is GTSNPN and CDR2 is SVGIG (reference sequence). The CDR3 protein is CAWSRRGNSGNTIYF. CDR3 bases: TGTGCCTGGAGTCGCAGGGGGAACTCTGGAAACACCATATATTTT.

CDR3: CASSGGGLGADTQYF. In DNA form, the CDR3 reads TGTGCCAGCAGCGGAGGCGGTCTCGGGGCAGATACGCAGTATTTT. J is TRBJ2-3 and V is TRBV9, with D perhaps TRBD2 (5 bases). Germline CDR1 SGDLS, CDR2 YYNGEE. V dropped 3 bases and J dropped 4 bases, with 15 bases sitting between them. This CDR3 contains 15 residues.